One sample yielded the 21 T cell receptor beta chains listed below, sequenced in a study of T cells after yellow fever vaccination. MiXCR was run by TCRdb on the 5' RACE reads, yielding one entry per CDR3 protein. The profile shows under 600,000 distinct CDR3 sequences, about 13% of them singletons. The sample in question was PBMCs, obtained on the day of the yellow fever booster vaccination. The source is a man aged 25-45 years who received the YFV17D yellow fever vaccine.

This clonotype has only a few counts. The CDR3 DNA follows: TGTGCCAGCAAAACCGACAGGGGTAGGAGAGAGACCCAGTACTTC. Amino acid sequence: CASKTDRGRRETQYF. This chain uses TRBV5-4 with TRBJ2-5; 8 bases align to TRBD1. The CDR3 spans 15 residues. Germline trimming cut 6 bases from V and 4 bases from J; bases unmatched to any gene: 11. CDR1 is SGHNT, CDR2 YYREEE, per germline (reference sequence).

J is TRBJ2-2 and V is TRBV7-3; D might be TRBD1 (6 bases). This CDR3 spans 14 amino acids. From germline, CDR1 is SGHTA and CDR2 FQGTGA. V was trimmed by 4 bases and J by 6 bases, leaving 12 bases between them. CDR3 DNA: TGTGCCAGCAGCTCAGACAGGACGTCCGGGGAGCTGTTTTTT. Translated: CASSSDRTSGELFF.

In the case of this clonotype: Since the CDR3 does not end with the conserved phenylalanine or tryptophan, this likely comes from a read error. The gene calls are TRBV7-3 and TRBJ2-1, with 9 nucleotides matching TRBD1. V shed 5 bases and J 5 bases; nucleotides not matched to a gene: 4. Germline assignment: CDR1 SGHTA and CDR2 FQGTGA. There are 14 residues in the CDR3. CDR3 in DNA: TGTGCCAGCAGCCGCCGGGACAGGGACAATGAGCAGTTCTCC. Amino acids: CASSRRDRDNEQFS.

This clonotype has ten or more counts. This chain links TRBV7-2 with TRBJ2-3; D call uncertain. CDR3 length: 12 amino acids. The germline V and J ends were trimmed by 4 bases and 5 bases, with 7 bases remaining between them. Germline V gene lookup returns CDR1 SGHTA and CDR2 FQGNSA. The CDR3, as DNA: TGTGCCAGCAGCTCAGTCAGAGATACGCAGTATTTT. Translation gives CASSSVRDTQYF.

This clonotype was found a few times. This rearrangement joins TRBV5-1 to TRBJ1-6; 10 bases fit TRBD1. The trim removed 4 bases at V and 8 bases at J, leaving 3 bases unmatched. This CDR3 spans 14 amino acids. Germline CDR1 SGHRS, CDR2 YFSETQ. The CDR3 is CASSGGTGDSPLHF. The CDR3 DNA reads as TGCGCCAGCAGCGGCGGGACAGGGGATTCACCCCTCCACTTT.

Note on this clonotype: A junction boundary mismatches the germline segment, possibly from a read error. J is TRBJ2-1 and V is TRBV4-3, with TRBD2 matching over 8 bases. CDR3 length: 17 amino acids. Germline V gene sequence: CDR1 LGHNA, CDR2 YSLEER. This chain's CDR3 is CASSRRAGGLSYNERFF. The CDR3 bases are TGCGCCAGCAGCCGTCGGGCGGGAGGACTCTCCTACAATGAGCGGTTCTTC.

This clonotype was picked up a small number of times. The chain employs TRBV11-2 and TRBJ2-7, with TRBD2 identical over 12 bases. Germline trimming cut 6 bases from V and 2 bases from J; bases unmatched to any gene: 2. This CDR3 region has 14 residues. Germline CDR1 reads SGHAT; CDR2 reads FQNNGV. Written as DNA, the CDR3 is TGTGCCAGCAGGGGACTAGCGGGCCCCTACGAGCAGTACTTC. Protein product: CASRGLAGPYEQYF.

CDR3 bases: TGTGCCAGCAGCAAGGGGCCGGGAGGCGTCCAAGCGGATACGCAGTATTTT. Translated: CASSKGPGGVQADTQYF. The chain joins TRBV7-9 to TRBJ2-3, with 7 bases identical to TRBD2. The length of the CDR3 is 17 residues. Germline-derived CDR1 and CDR2 are SEHNR and FQNEAQ (reference sequence). The trim removed 5 bases at V and 6 bases at J, leaving 17 bases unmatched.

The gene calls are TRBV4-3 and TRBJ2-7, with TRBD2 matching over 10 bases. The CDR3 length is 15 residues. Unmatched junction bases numbered 4, after V lost 2 bases and J lost 3 bases. CDR1 and CDR2 from the germline V gene are LGHNA and YSLEER. The CDR3 loop reads CASSQSSGSIYEQYF. The CDR3 DNA reads as TGCGCCAGCAGCCAATCTAGCGGGAGTATCTACGAGCAGTACTTC.

The chain uses TRBV7-9 and TRBJ1-1, with 10 bases that match TRBD1. V lost 5 bases, J lost 7 bases, and 10 bases stayed unmatched. Germline V gives CDR1 SEHNR, CDR2 FQNEAQ (reference sequence). This CDR3 spans 15 amino acids. The CDR3 nucleotides read TGTGCCAGCAGCGGAACGGGGACAGGGGAGTTTGAAGCTTTCTTT. As protein: CASSGTGTGEFEAFF.

The J gene is TRBJ2-1, the V gene TRBV2, with 7 positions matching TRBD2. The CDR3 extends over 15 amino acids. Germline V gene sequence: CDR1 SNHLY, CDR2 FYNNEI. V was pared by 8 bases and J by 6 bases, with 13 bases of the junction left unmatched. The CDR3 loop is CASAGWAGDGNEQFF. The CDR3 DNA is TGTGCCAGCGCGGGATGGGCGGGAGATGGCAATGAGCAGTTCTTC.

The sample holds a few counts of this clonotype. The V and J genes are TRBV7-2 and TRBJ2-3; 7 bases are a match to TRBD2. This CDR3 comprises 15 residues. CDR1 is SGHTA, CDR2 FQGNSA, per germline. With 3 bases clipped from V and 3 bases from J, the junction kept 6 bases outside the gene matches. CDR3 in amino acids: CASSFQAGKTDTQYF. CDR3 nucleotide sequence: TGTGCCAGCAGCTTTCAAGCGGGGAAAACAGATACGCAGTATTTT.

This clonotype was counted only a few times. The rearrangement joins TRBV19 to TRBJ2-1, with D possibly matching TRBD2 (6 bases). In germline, CDR1 is LNHDA, CDR2 SQIVND (reference sequence). Trimming removed 6 bases from V and 3 bases from J, with 18 bases in between. This CDR3 contains 16 residues. CDR3 nucleotide sequence: TGTGCCAGTAGGGTTAATAGCGGCTACCTCTACAATGAGCAGTTCTTC. It codes for CASRVNSGYLYNEQFF.

The V and J genes are TRBV19 and TRBJ1-1; D gene unclear. The germline CDR1 and CDR2 sequences are LNHDA and SQIVND (reference sequence). This CDR3 region has 14 residues. Deletions cut 5 bases from V and 1 base from J, with 11 bases between. The CDR3 here is CASSSARGNTEAFF. As DNA, the CDR3 is TGTGCCAGTAGTTCGGCACGGGGGAACACTGAAGCTTTCTTT.

This clonotype turned up a few times. This rearrangement joins TRBV20-1 to TRBJ2-1; TRBD2 agrees at 10 bases. Germline CDR1 is DFQATT and CDR2 is SNEGSKA (reference sequence). The junction had 3 bases not matched to a gene; V was cut back by 5 bases and J by 8 bases. The CDR3 spans 12 residues. The CDR3, as DNA: TGCAGTGCTCTAGCGGGAGAGGATGAGCAGTTCTTC. Encoded protein: CSALAGEDEQFF.

The chain is built from TRBV7-8 and TRBJ1-5; D is undetermined. Germline V gene sequence: CDR1 SGHVS, CDR2 FQNEAQ. The CDR3 contains 16 residues. Trimming left V 9 bases short and J 0 bases short, with 18 bases between. Here the CDR3 reads CASPGPPRYSNQPQHF. CDR3 nucleotide sequence: TGTGCCAGTCCCGGGCCACCTCGTTATAGCAATCAGCCCCAGCATTTT.

The V call is TRBV18, the J call TRBJ2-5; a weak D match, TRBD1 (5 bases). V dropped 2 bases and J dropped 0 bases, with 7 bases sitting between them. Germline CDR1 reads KGHSH; CDR2 reads LQKENI. The CDR3 extends over 14 amino acids. The chain's CDR3 is CASSPGANQETQYF. CDR3 bases: TGTGCCAGCTCACCAGGGGCGAACCAAGAGACCCAGTACTTC.

V is TRBV4-3 and J is TRBJ1-1; 8 nucleotides agree with TRBD1. Germline CDR1 and CDR2: LGHNA and YSLEER. This CDR3 comprises 12 residues. With V trimmed by 3 bases and J by 10 bases, 4 bases remained unmatched. This chain's CDR3 is CASSQDGQGAFF. The CDR3, as DNA: TGCGCCAGCAGCCAGGATGGACAGGGAGCTTTCTTT.

V usage is TRBV12-3 or TRBV12-4 and J usage is TRBJ2-1; the D gene could be TRBD1 or TRBD2 (5 bases each). The CDR3 runs to 11 residues. The V gene lost 6 bases and the J gene lost 10 bases, with 10 bases spanning the gap. In nucleotides, the CDR3 is TGTGCCAGCAGGGACGGGACGGAGCAGTTCTTC. Translating gives CASRDGTEQFF.

The chain links TRBV28 to TRBJ2-3; tentative D call: TRBD2 (5 bases). The CDR3 length is 15 residues. Germline V CDR1 and CDR2: MDHEN, SYDVKM. Trimming took off 5 bases at V and 6 bases at J, with 18 bases between the two ends. CDR3 region: CASSNREPVGDTQYF. The CDR3 DNA sequence: TGTGCCAGCAGTAACCGGGAACCGGTAGGGGATACGCAGTATTTT.

This clonotype was seen a few times. The chain uses TRBV19 and TRBJ2-4; 10 bases are shared with TRBD2. This CDR3 spans 14 amino acids. With V trimmed by 4 bases and J by 9 bases, 6 bases remained unmatched. CDR1 is LNHDA and CDR2 is SQIVND in the germline V gene (reference sequence). The CDR3 sequence is CASSKIAGGGIQYF. The CDR3 DNA reads TGTGCCAGTAGTAAGATAGCGGGAGGAGGCATTCAGTACTTC.